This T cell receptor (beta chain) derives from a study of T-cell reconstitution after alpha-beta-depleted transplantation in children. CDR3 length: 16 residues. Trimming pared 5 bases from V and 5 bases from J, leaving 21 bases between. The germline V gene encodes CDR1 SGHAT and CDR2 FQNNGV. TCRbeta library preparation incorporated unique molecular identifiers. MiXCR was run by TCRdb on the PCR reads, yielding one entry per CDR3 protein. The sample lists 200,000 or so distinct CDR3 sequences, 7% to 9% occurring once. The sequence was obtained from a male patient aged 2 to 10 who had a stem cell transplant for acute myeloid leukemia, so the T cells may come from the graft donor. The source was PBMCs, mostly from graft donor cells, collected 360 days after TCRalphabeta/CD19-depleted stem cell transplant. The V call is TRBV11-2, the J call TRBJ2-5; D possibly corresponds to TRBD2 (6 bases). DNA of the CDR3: TGTGCCAGCAGCATTCGGGGGAGCAAACTGGGGGAGACCCAGTACTTC. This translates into CASSIRGSKLGETQYF.